This passage covers 24 T cell receptor beta chains from one sample sequenced in a study of blood T cell repertoires in COVID-19. Clones were sequenced by immunoSEQ multiplex PCR, and TCRdb holds only the in-frame ones, with some missing. The table has about 180,000 clones, 80% to 90% seen once. Material: peripheral blood. Source of these receptors: a man aged 60-69 years with acute or convalescent COVID-19.

The V and J genes are TRBV18 and TRBJ2-1, with 7 bases identical to TRBD1. The CDR3 is 13 residues long. Germline lookup yields CDR1 KGHSH and CDR2 LQKENI. V lost 4 bases to trimming and J lost 6 bases; unmatched junction nucleotides: 3. CDR3 nucleotide sequence: TGTGCCAGCTCACAGGGGGCGTTCAATGAGCAGTTCTTC. Residues: CASSQGAFNEQFF.

The chain links TRBV3-1 (or the pseudogene TRBV3-2) to TRBJ1-3; D unresolved. Trimming shortened V by 5 bases and J by 7 bases, and 9 bases separated the two germline ends. Per germline, CDR1 LGHDT and CDR2 YNNKEL (reference sequence). This CDR3 is built from 12 residues. CDR3 protein: CASSKQTNTIYF. The CDR3 DNA follows: TGTGCCAGCAGCAAGCAGACTAACACCATATATTTT.

The chain couples TRBV3-1 (or the pseudogene TRBV3-2) to TRBJ2-1, with 7 positions matching TRBD1. Germline values: CDR1 LGHDT, CDR2 YNNKEL (reference sequence). This CDR3 comprises 15 residues. Germline trimming cut 4 bases from V and 5 bases from J; bases unmatched to any gene: 8. For the CDR3, the DNA is TGTGCCAGCAGCCCGGGACAGAGACAAAACAATGAGCAGTTCTTC. Protein product: CASSPGQRQNNEQFF.

The chain is built from TRBV6-2 or TRBV6-3 and TRBJ2-1; 7 bases line up with TRBD1. Per the germline V gene, CDR1 is MNHEY and CDR2 is SVGEGT. Trimming took 6 bases from V and 4 from J; bases not matched to a gene: 6. This CDR3 region has 14 residues. The CDR3 region has the DNA TGTGCCAGCAGCGCGACAGGGTCGTACAATGAGCAGTTCTTC. Its protein is CASSATGSYNEQFF.

The chain uses TRBV2 and TRBJ2-4, with D possibly matching TRBD2 (5 bases). CDR1 and CDR2 from the germline V gene are SNHLY and FYNNEI. V lost 7 bases and J 8 bases, leaving 15 bases between the germline ends. CDR3 length: 13 amino acids. The DNA of the CDR3 is TGTGCCAGCAAGCTAGCCCCGGAGTACATTCAGTACTTC. Amino acid sequence: CASKLAPEYIQYF.

This clone was found a few times. V and J are TRBV28 and TRBJ1-2; D gene unclear. Germline V CDR1 and CDR2: MDHEN, SYDVKM. Trimming removed 3 bases at V and 0 bases at J, with 11 bases between. The CDR3 is 15 residues long. CDR3 nucleotide sequence: TGTGCCAGCAGTTTGTGGGCCAAACCTAACTATGGCTACACCTTC. Protein: CASSLWAKPNYGYTF.

The rearrangement joins TRBV29-1 to TRBJ1-2, with D possibly TRBD1 on 5 matching bases. V lost 1 base, J lost 2 bases, and 17 bases lay in between. CDR3 size: 16 residues. The germline V gene encodes CDR1 SQVTM and CDR2 ANQGSEA. The CDR3 spells CSVEGGTAYNNYGYTF. CDR3 sequence (DNA): TGCAGCGTTGAAGGCGGGACGGCTTATAACAACTATGGCTACACCTTC.

The chain joins TRBV6-6 to TRBJ1-5, with 7 nucleotides matching TRBD1. The CDR3 loop spans 15 amino acids. V shed 6 bases and J 3 bases; nucleotides not matched to a gene: 8. Germline CDR1 is MNHNY and CDR2 is SVGAGI (reference sequence). DNA of the CDR3: TGTGCCAGCAGCGACAGGGACGTATTCAATCAGCCCCAGCATTTT. It is translated as CASSDRDVFNQPQHF.

V and J are TRBV9 and TRBJ2-2, with 8 nucleotides matching TRBD1. CDR1 is SGDLS, CDR2 YYNGEE, per germline. After removal of 3 bases from V and 4 bases from J, the junction contained 8 bases not matched to a gene. The CDR3 totals 16 residues. CDR3 loop: CASSATGTGATGELFF. The CDR3 bases are TGTGCCAGCAGCGCAACCGGGACAGGAGCCACCGGGGAGCTGTTTTTT.

The genes are TRBV27 and TRBJ2-1; 11 bases line up with TRBD2. The CDR3 consists of 17 residues. Germline-derived CDR1 and CDR2 are MNHEY and SMNVEV (reference sequence). V was clipped by 4 bases and J by 2 bases; unmatched bases: 7. The CDR3 loop reads CASSSQIAGGPYNEQFF. The CDR3 DNA follows: TGTGCCAGCAGTTCTCAGATAGCGGGAGGGCCCTACAATGAGCAGTTCTTC.

The V call is TRBV4-1, the J call TRBJ1-6; tentative D call: TRBD1 (5 bases). The CDR3 runs to 21 residues. CDR1 and CDR2 from the germline V gene are MGHRA and YSYEKL. V shed 0 bases and J shed 9 bases, with 30 bases lying between them. CDR3 bases: TGCGCCAGCAGCCAAGATTGGTGGAAAGGCGTCAAGCTTCATCAGGGTTCACCCCTCCACTTT. Translation: CASSQDWWKGVKLHQGSPLHF.

The gene calls are TRBV3-1 (or the pseudogene TRBV3-2) and TRBJ2-4; 13 bases are a match to TRBD2. The CDR3 covers 14 residues. J was trimmed by 3 bases and V by 8 bases; bases with no gene match: 1. From germline, CDR1 is LGHDT and CDR2 YNNKEL (reference sequence). The CDR3: CASRTSGGKNIQYF. The CDR3 DNA reads TGTGCCAGCCGGACTAGCGGGGGCAAAAACATTCAGTACTTC.

J is TRBJ2-1 and V is TRBV9; TRBD2 might be the D (5 bases). Germline loops: CDR1 SGDLS, CDR2 YYNGEE. Trimming took 3 bases from V and 7 from J, leaving 17 bases between them. The CDR3 extends over 15 amino acids. For the CDR3, the DNA is TGTGCCAGCAGCGGGAGATCGAGGGCCCGGAATGAGCAGTTCTTC. Protein sequence: CASSGRSRARNEQFF.

The chain recombines TRBV24-1 with TRBJ2-7; D is possibly TRBD2 (7 bases). V was pared by 12 bases and J by 5 bases, with 19 bases between. This CDR3 contains 13 residues. In germline, CDR1 is KGHDR, CDR2 SFDVKD. The CDR3 loop is CARGRERVDEQYF. DNA for the CDR3: TGTGCCCGGGGGCGGGAGAGGGTGGACGAGCAGTACTTC.

Here the CDR3 DNA reads TGTGCCACCAGTGACCAGGACAGATCTGAGCAGTTCTTC. As protein: CATSDQDRSEQFF. V and J are TRBV24-1 and TRBJ2-1; possible D gene TRBD1, 6 bases. This CDR3 is 13 amino acids long. CDR1 is KGHDR and CDR2 is SFDVKD in the germline V gene. V shed 4 bases and J shed 9 bases, with 12 bases lying between them.

The rearrangement uses TRBV6-5 and TRBJ1-5, with D possibly being TRBD1 (5 bases). CDR3 length: 15 residues. V dropped 6 bases and J dropped 4 bases, with 16 bases sitting between them. CDR1 MNHEY and CDR2 SVGAGI come from the germline V gene. The CDR3 spells CASRLGQDRNQPQHF. The CDR3 region has the DNA TGTGCCAGCAGATTGGGGCAGGATAGGAATCAGCCCCAGCATTTT.

This sequence joins TRBV5-1 and TRBJ2-5, with 8 bases lining up with TRBD2. The CDR3 is 16 residues long. Germline values: CDR1 SGHRS, CDR2 YFSETQ. J lost 2 bases, V lost 5 bases, and 11 bases had no gene match. The CDR3 nucleotides read TGCGCCAGCAGACTGCCGATAGCGGGAATACAAGAGACCCAGTACTTC. Its protein product is CASRLPIAGIQETQYF.

The chain couples TRBV6-1 to TRBJ2-3; D gene ambiguous. CDR1 and CDR2 from the germline V gene are MNHNS and SASEGT. This CDR3 contains 13 residues. The V and J ends lost 2 bases and 4 bases respectively, with 7 bases between them. The CDR3 nucleotides are TGTGCCAGCAGTGAACGGCTAGCAGATACGCAGTATTTT. As protein: CASSERLADTQYF.

The CDR3, as DNA: TGTGCCAGTACCATGACTAGCGGGATTGGGGAGCAGTACTTC. Its protein product is CASTMTSGIGEQYF. This rearrangement joins TRBV19 to TRBJ2-7; 11 nucleotides agree with TRBD2. V gave up 7 bases and J gave up 7 bases; unmatched junction bases: 9. Germline V gene data show CDR1 as LNHDA and CDR2 as SQIVND (reference sequence). This CDR3 spans 14 amino acids.

This clone was seen once. The chain carries TRBV9 and TRBJ2-2, with a possible D match to TRBD2 (6 bases). The CDR3 is made up of 15 amino acids. V was shortened by 2 bases and J by 0 bases, with 8 bases between the two germline ends. In germline, CDR1 is SGDLS, CDR2 YYNGEE. The CDR3 here is CASSVRDSNTGELFF. CDR3 sequence (DNA): TGTGCCAGCAGCGTCCGGGACTCGAACACCGGGGAGCTGTTTTTT.

The rearrangement uses TRBV4-3 and TRBJ1-2; no definite D call. This CDR3 is 14 amino acids long. CDR1 and CDR2 (germline): LGHNA, YSLEER. Trimming cost V 0 bases and J 3 bases, with 8 bases left between them. The CDR3 protein is CASSQEAGHYGYTF. The CDR3 DNA is TGCGCCAGCAGCCAAGAAGCGGGCCACTATGGCTACACCTTC.

This clone was counted a few times. The chain carries TRBV5-5 and TRBJ1-6; D perhaps matches TRBD1 (6 bases). Between the trimmed V and J ends, which lost 0 bases and 11 bases, there was a span of 15 bases. From germline, CDR1 is SGHKS and CDR2 YYEKEE (reference sequence). The CDR3 totals 15 residues. CDR3 sequence: CASSLDASTGPPLHF. The DNA of the CDR3 is TGTGCCAGCAGCTTGGATGCATCAACAGGGCCACCCCTCCACTTT. The variable domain in full, completed from reference TRBV5-5 and TRBJ1-6, reads DAGVTQSPTHLIKTRGQQVTLRCSPISGHKSVSWYQQVLGQGPQFIFQYYEKEERGRGNFPDRFSARQFPNYSSELNVNALLLGDSALYLCASSLDASTGPPLHFGNGTRLTVT.

The chain links TRBV9 to TRBJ2-5, with unresolved D. V was pared by 4 bases and J by 5 bases, with 18 bases between. Germline V gives CDR1 SGDLS, CDR2 YYNGEE. The CDR3 runs to 15 residues. CDR3 sequence (DNA): TGTGCCAGCAGCCTAAGAGACGGCGGTAGGGAGACCCAGTACTTC. It encodes CASSLRDGGRETQYF.

The CDR3 nucleotides read TGCAGCGTTGGGGGGCCGGGGGGCGAGCAGTACTTC. Translated, it gives CSVGGPGGEQYF. The gene calls are TRBV29-1 and TRBJ2-7, with a possible D match to TRBD2 (7 bases). The CDR3 is 12 residues long. Per germline, CDR1 SQVTM and CDR2 ANQGSEA. V was clipped by 4 bases and J by 6 bases, with 13 bases between them.